Shown below are 29 T cell receptor beta chains from a single sample sequenced in a study of regulatory T cells in long-lasting Graves disease. As to time point: newly diagnosed GD, antithyroid drugs for less than 3 months. From RNA extracted from PBMCs, the TCR library was made. Arm-PCR of CDR3 regions and iRepertoire HTBI primers were used to build TCR beta libraries. TCRdb re-analysed the multiplex PCR reads in MiXCR, keeping a single row per CDR3 protein. The sample holds around 360,000 distinct CDR3 sequences; roughly 16% are singletons and the top ten take 20% to 25%. This same sample was also part of a study on T cells in Graves' hyperthyroidism and ophthalmopathy.

Specimen: peripheral blood mononuclear cells (PBMCs), collected at new diagnosis, from a patient treated with antithyroid drugs. All receptors derive from a woman in her late teens or twenties with Graves disease.

This clonotype appeared many times. The chain has TRBV3-1 and TRBJ1-2; D is perhaps TRBD1 (5 bases). Germline assignment: CDR1 LGHDT and CDR2 YNNKEL (reference sequence). The length of the CDR3 is 18 residues. V lost 4 bases, J lost 3 bases, and 24 bases lay in between. CDR3 DNA sequence: TGTGCCAGCAGCCCTGGTAAGGGGCGGGCCGACTACTACTATGGCTACACCTTC. Translated: CASSPGKGRADYYYGYTF.

The chain recombines TRBV7-9 with TRBJ2-7, with D possibly being TRBD2 (5 bases). The CDR3 extends over 14 amino acids. Germline V lookup: CDR1 SEHNR, CDR2 FQNEAQ (reference sequence). Deletions cut 4 bases from V and 0 bases from J, with 10 bases between. The CDR3 here is CASSSPGISYEQYF. In DNA, the CDR3 is TGTGCCAGCAGCTCCCCCGGGATCTCCTACGAGCAGTACTTC.

This clonotype has only a few counts. The rearrangement links TRBV6-2 or TRBV6-3 to TRBJ2-3; 7 bases are shared with TRBD1. CDR3 length: 15 amino acids. The trim removed 0 bases at V and 4 bases at J, leaving 4 bases unmatched. Germline V lookup: CDR1 MNHEY, CDR2 SVGEGT. The CDR3: CASSYSGQSSDTQYF. CDR3 DNA sequence: TGTGCCAGCAGTTACTCGGGACAGTCATCAGATACGCAGTATTTT.

This clonotype was picked up many times. This chain connects TRBV6-5 to TRBJ1-1; D not resolved. The V gene lost 0 bases and the J gene lost 0 bases, with 11 bases spanning the gap. The CDR3 has 16 residues. Germline V gene lookup returns CDR1 MNHEY and CDR2 SVGAGI. CDR3 sequence reads: CASSYSSGRLNTEAFF. The CDR3 nucleotides read TGTGCCAGCAGTTACTCCTCGGGGAGGTTGAACACTGAAGCTTTCTTT.

The chain is built from TRBV20-1 and TRBJ1-1; D is unclear. The CDR3 extends over 12 amino acids. V lost 2 bases and J 2 bases, leaving 6 bases between the germline ends. CDR1 DFQATT and CDR2 SNEGSKA come from the germline V gene (reference sequence). The CDR3: CSARTHNTEAFF. CDR3 DNA: TGCAGTGCTAGAACCCATAACACTGAAGCTTTCTTT.

As regards this clonotype: Mismatch with germline at one junction end may stem from a read error. This chain uses TRBV11-2 with TRBJ2-7, with D possibly being TRBD1 or TRBD2 (5 bases each). In germline, CDR1 is SGHAT, CDR2 FQNNGV. This CDR3 spans 15 amino acids. CDR3: CTSSSVGRGGYEQYF. The CDR3 DNA is TGTACCAGCAGCTCGGTCGGTCGGGGCGGCTACGAGCAGTACTTC.

The gene calls are TRBV16 and TRBJ1-5; TRBD1 is a possible D gene (5 bases). CDR1 is KGHSY and CDR2 is FQNENV in the germline V gene. CDR3 length: 15 residues. The V gene lost 0 bases and the J gene lost 0 bases, with 6 bases spanning the gap. CDR3 residues: CASSQSGVSNQPQHF. The CDR3 DNA reads as TGTGCCAGCAGCCAATCGGGGGTTAGCAATCAGCCCCAGCATTTT.

The CDR3 loop reads CAISERAGTGGTAKNIQYF. CDR3 coding DNA: TGTGCCATCAGTGAGAGAGCCGGGACAGGGGGTACGGCCAAAAACATTCAGTACTTC. The chain employs TRBV10-3 and TRBJ2-4; the match to TRBD1 covers 11 bases. The trim removed 2 bases at V and 1 base at J, leaving 10 bases unmatched. The CDR3 runs 19 residues. Germline V gene data show CDR1 as ENHRY and CDR2 as SYGVKD.

This clonotype was seen repeatedly, ten times or more. This rearrangement joins TRBV5-1 to TRBJ1-1, with D maybe TRBD1 (5 bases). This CDR3 is 16 amino acids long. Trimming took off 0 bases at V and 4 bases at J, with 16 bases between the two ends. The V gene's germline CDR1 is SGHRS and CDR2 YFSETQ. The CDR3 DNA is TGCGCCAGCAGCTTGGCGGCCGGGACTCGCGGCACTGAAGCTTTCTTT. It codes for CASSLAAGTRGTEAFF.

About this clonotype: A much larger clonotype is one base distant, so this may be a read error. The CDR3 loop is CASSYGGRTYEQYF. The CDR3 DNA follows: TGTGCCAGCAGCTACGGCGGGAGAACTTACGAGCAGTACTTC. The chain has TRBV4-2 and TRBJ2-7, with TRBD2 identical over 7 bases. The CDR3 loop spans 14 amino acids. CDR1 is LGHNA, CDR2 YNFKEQ, per germline. J gave up 4 bases and V 5 bases, and 8 bases lay outside the gene matches.

The table lists this clonotype with a few counts. A junction end diverges from the germline sequence, so it may reflect a read error. The V and J genes are TRBV16 and TRBJ1-2, with TRBD1 identical over 7 bases. Per germline, CDR1 KGHSY and CDR2 FQNENV. This CDR3 has 13 residues. The CDR3 region has the DNA TGTGCCCGCAGCCAATCCAGGGGGAGTGGCTACACCTTC. It codes for CARSQSRGSGYTF.

In the case of this clonotype: Because it lacks the conserved phenylalanine or tryptophan at the end, this CDR3 is likely a read error. This chain links TRBV7-3 with TRBJ2-3; 10 nucleotides agree with TRBD1. Looked up from germline, CDR1 is SGHTA and CDR2 is FQGTGA. V trimming: 5 bases; J trimming: 1 base; junction bases outside the gene matches: 6. This CDR3 comprises 16 residues. CDR3 residues: CASSPTGTGGTDTQYS. As DNA, the CDR3 is TGTGCCAGCAGCCCAACCGGGACAGGGGGCACAGATACGCAGTATTCT.

This clonotype appeared a few times. Given a much more abundant clone one base away, this may be a read error. The chain uses TRBV5-1 and TRBJ1-1; D not resolved. The CDR3 is 14 amino acids. Trimming removed 0 bases from V and 2 bases from J, with 8 bases in between. The germline gives CDR1 SGHRS, CDR2 YFSETQ. The CDR3 coding sequence is TGCGCCAGCAGCTTGGGGTCTGCTAACACTGAAGCTTTCTTT. Amino acids: CASSLGSANTEAFF. The full variable domain, with the rest looked up from reference TRBV5-1 and TRBJ1-1, is KAGVTQTPRYLIKTRGQQVTLSCSPISGHRSVSWYQQTPGQGLQFLFEYFSETQRNKGNFPGRFSGRQFSNSRSEMNVSTLELGDSALYLCASSLGSANTEAFFGQGTRLTVV.

This clonotype appeared many times. The chain has TRBV6-2 or TRBV6-3 and TRBJ1-2, with D tentatively TRBD1 (5 bases). This CDR3 spans 13 amino acids. Germline V CDR1 and CDR2: MNHEY, SVGEGT. Trimming shortened V by 2 bases and J by 4 bases, and 8 bases separated the two germline ends. The CDR3, as DNA: TGTGCCAGCAGTTACGCAGGGAGCTATGGCTACACCTTC. Translation: CASSYAGSYGYTF.

V usage is TRBV27 and J usage is TRBJ1-2, with TRBD1 as a possible D gene (5 bases). Germline V gene lookup returns CDR1 MNHEY and CDR2 SMNVEV (reference sequence). The V end was cut by 0 bases, the J end by 5 bases, with 13 bases between. The CDR3 sequence is 15 residues long. CDR3 residues: CASSLSGGTGYGYTF. CDR3 bases: TGTGCCAGCAGTTTATCAGGAGGGACGGGGTATGGCTACACCTTC.

Worth noting for this clonotype: This could be a read error, since a much larger clone is one nucleotide away. The rearrangement joins TRBV2 to TRBJ2-5; TRBD2 matches at 9 bases. Germline V gene sequence: CDR1 SNHLY, CDR2 FYNNEI. The CDR3 contains 14 residues. The DNA of the CDR3 is TGTGCCCGGACGATAGCGGGGGAAGGAGAGGCCCAGTACTTC. Amino acid sequence: CARTIAGEGEAQYF.

This clonotype was detected ten times or more. V is TRBV5-1 and J is TRBJ2-7; TRBD1 agrees at 10 bases. Unmatched junction bases numbered 7, after V lost 0 bases and J lost 1 base. Germline-derived CDR1 and CDR2 are SGHRS and YFSETQ. CDR3 length equals 17 residues. CDR3: CASSLALTGGASYEQYF. CDR3 nucleotides: TGCGCCAGCAGCTTGGCCTTGACAGGGGGCGCGTCCTACGAGCAGTACTTC.

This clonotype has a count of ten or more. As DNA, the CDR3 is TGTGCCAGCAGTTTATTGGAGGGAAACACTGAAGCTTTCTTT. The encoded protein is CASSLLEGNTEAFF. V and J are TRBV27 and TRBJ1-1, with D uncertain. Germline V gives CDR1 MNHEY, CDR2 SMNVEV (reference sequence). The CDR3 runs 14 residues. V shed 1 base and J shed 2 bases, with 8 bases lying between them.

This clonotype was seen only a few times. J is TRBJ2-2 and V is TRBV5-1; 9 bases fit TRBD1. The CDR3 covers 16 residues. Germline V CDR1 and CDR2: SGHRS, YFSETQ. After removal of 0 bases from V and 4 bases from J, the junction contained 4 bases not matched to a gene. The CDR3 is CASSLGTGQGTGELFF. As DNA, the CDR3 is TGCGCCAGCAGCTTGGGAACGGGACAGGGCACCGGGGAGCTGTTTTTT. Full variable domain (rest looked up from reference TRBV5-1 and TRBJ2-2): KAGVTQTPRYLIKTRGQQVTLSCSPISGHRSVSWYQQTPGQGLQFLFEYFSETQRNKGNFPGRFSGRQFSNSRSEMNVSTLELGDSALYLCASSLGTGQGTGELFFGEGSRLTVL.

The chain combines TRBV20-1 with TRBJ1-2; unclear D gene. CDR3 size: 12 residues. Germline CDR1 is DFQATT and CDR2 is SNEGSKA (reference sequence). Trimming removed 6 bases from V and 6 bases from J, with 14 bases in between. The CDR3 reads CSAEGLRNGYTF. The CDR3 DNA sequence: TGCAGTGCGGAGGGTCTTCGAAATGGCTACACCTTC.

This clonotype was counted only a few times. This chain links TRBV6-2 or TRBV6-3 with TRBJ1-4, with D hard to call. CDR3 length: 16 residues. Germline lookup yields CDR1 MNHEY and CDR2 SVGEGT. The germline V and J ends were trimmed by 5 bases and 5 bases, with 18 bases remaining between them. CDR3 coding DNA: TGTGCCAGCAGTGACAACAGACTTCCCTTGAATGAAAAACTGTTTTTT. Translation gives CASSDNRLPLNEKLFF.

This clonotype was observed at least ten times. V is TRBV3-1 and J is TRBJ1-1, with 10 bases identical to TRBD1. Looked up from germline, CDR1 is LGHDT and CDR2 is YNNKEL (reference sequence). With V trimmed by 2 bases and J by 5 bases, 11 bases remained unmatched. The CDR3 contains 17 residues. CDR3 residues: CASSQKSEGQGRTEAFF. The CDR3 DNA reads TGTGCCAGCAGCCAAAAAAGCGAGGGACAGGGGAGGACTGAAGCTTTCTTT.

On this clonotype itself: A much bigger clone sits one base away, suggesting this may be a read error. The V call is TRBV9, the J call TRBJ2-3; 15 bases are a match to TRBD2. The DNA matches TRBJ2-7 better at its end, which makes the J call doubtful. The length of the CDR3 is 17 residues. Germline assignment: CDR1 SGDLS and CDR2 YYNGEE. DNA for the CDR3: TGTGCCAGCAGCCCGGGACTAGCGGGGGGATTCTACAATGAGCAGTACTTC. The encoded protein is CASSPGLAGGFYNEQYF.

A few counts support this clonotype. The chain employs TRBV6-1 and TRBJ1-1, with 8 bases aligning to TRBD1. The germline gives CDR1 MNHNS, CDR2 SASEGT. The CDR3 extends over 15 amino acids. With 6 bases clipped from V and 1 base from J, the junction kept 7 bases outside the gene matches. The CDR3 loop is CASRAGQGWNTEAFF. The CDR3 DNA follows: TGTGCCAGCAGAGCCGGACAGGGTTGGAACACTGAAGCTTTCTTT.

In this sample, this clonotype turned up a few times. The chain uses TRBV2 and TRBJ1-2; TRBD1 aligns across 7 bases. Germline CDR1 and CDR2: SNHLY and FYNNEI. V lost 5 bases and J lost 0; bases outside the gene matches: 6. This CDR3 contains 15 residues. The CDR3 coding sequence is TGTGCCAGCAGTTTGTCCGGGACAGCTAACTATGGCTACACCTTC. As protein: CASSLSGTANYGYTF.

The chain is built from TRBV28 and TRBJ2-1, with TRBD2 matching 12 bases. The CDR3 covers 17 residues. Per germline, CDR1 MDHEN and CDR2 SYDVKM. The ends lost 5 bases at V and 4 bases at J; junction bases unmatched: 9. DNA for the CDR3: TGTGCCAGCAGTACCTGGACTAGCGGGACCCTTTACAATGAGCAGTTCTTC. This gives the protein CASSTWTSGTLYNEQFF.

This clonotype occurred a few times. The chain combines TRBV9 with TRBJ2-2; D ambiguous. This CDR3 has 12 residues. Germline V CDR1 and CDR2: SGDLS, YYNGEE. V shed 5 bases and J shed 6 bases, with 8 bases lying between them. The CDR3 DNA sequence: TGTGCCAGCAGGTTGGGCGCCGGGGAGCTGTTTTTT. Translating it yields CASRLGAGELFF.

This clonotype showed up just a few times. Here the CDR3 reads CSAGGGGGYQPQHF. The CDR3 nucleotides are TGCAGTGCTGGGGGTGGAGGTGGGTATCAGCCCCAGCATTTT. This chain connects TRBV20-1 to TRBJ1-5; D may be TRBD1 (5 bases). With 5 bases removed from V and 5 bases from J, the gap between germline ends came to 16 bases. The CDR3 runs 14 residues. Looked up from germline, CDR1 is DFQATT and CDR2 is SNEGSKA (reference sequence).

The chain has TRBV28 and TRBJ2-5; 14 bases map to TRBD2. Germline V gene lookup returns CDR1 MDHEN and CDR2 SYDVKM. The trim removed 6 bases at V and 5 bases at J, leaving 5 bases unmatched. This CDR3 has 15 residues. The CDR3: CASRGTSGSVETQYF. CDR3 in DNA: TGTGCCAGCAGGGGGACTAGCGGGAGTGTCGAGACCCAGTACTTC.